This T cell receptor beta chain was sequenced in a study of shared clonotypes between healthy human individuals. Study observations and caveats: The study found lower generation probabilities in non-shared clonotypes than in those shared by all four donors.

Trimming cost V 0 bases and J 6 bases, with 12 bases left between them. The CDR3 extends over 15 amino acids. The germline gives CDR1 SGHAT, CDR2 FQNNGV. Comment on this clone: Its matching antigen is unknown.

Sequencing used immunoSEQ multiplex PCR; TCRdb keeps in-frame clones, though not all of them. The sample yields hundreds of thousands of clones, under 80% seen once. This sequence was found in a woman aged 30 to 39 in good health. The specimen sequenced was memory CD4+ T cells sorted from blood. Subset noted: CD45RA-negative fraction. This chain joins TRBV11-2 and TRBJ2-1; D is unresolved. The CDR3 DNA follows: TGTGCCAGCAGCTTAGAGGTTTATAGAGGCAATGAGCAGTTCTTC. Translating gives CASSLEVYRGNEQFF.